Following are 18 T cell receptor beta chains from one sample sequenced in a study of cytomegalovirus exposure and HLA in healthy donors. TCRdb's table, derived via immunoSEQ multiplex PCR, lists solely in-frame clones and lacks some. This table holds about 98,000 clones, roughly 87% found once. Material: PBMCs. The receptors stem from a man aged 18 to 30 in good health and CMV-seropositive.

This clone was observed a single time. CDR3 protein: CASSLVGSDRGDEQYF. DNA for the CDR3: TGCGCCAGCAGCTTGGTAGGTTCGGACAGGGGGGACGAGCAGTACTTC. The rearrangement links TRBV5-1 to TRBJ2-7; TRBD1 matches at 10 bases. V shed 0 bases, J shed 5 bases, and the junction held 8 bases outside the gene matches. Germline CDR1 is SGHRS and CDR2 is YFSETQ. There are 16 residues in the CDR3.

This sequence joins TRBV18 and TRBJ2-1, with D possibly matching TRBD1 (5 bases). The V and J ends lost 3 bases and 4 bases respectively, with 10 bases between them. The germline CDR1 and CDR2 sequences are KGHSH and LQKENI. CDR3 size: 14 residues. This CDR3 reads CASSPSDSYNEQFF. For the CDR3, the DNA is TGTGCCAGCTCACCGTCTGACAGTTACAATGAGCAGTTCTTC.

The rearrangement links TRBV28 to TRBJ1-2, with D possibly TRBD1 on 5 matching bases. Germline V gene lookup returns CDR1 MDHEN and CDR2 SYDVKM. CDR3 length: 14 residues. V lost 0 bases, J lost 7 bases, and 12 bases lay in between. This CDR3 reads CASSLWWGAPGYTF. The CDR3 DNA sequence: TGTGCCAGCAGTTTATGGTGGGGCGCCCCTGGCTACACCTTC.

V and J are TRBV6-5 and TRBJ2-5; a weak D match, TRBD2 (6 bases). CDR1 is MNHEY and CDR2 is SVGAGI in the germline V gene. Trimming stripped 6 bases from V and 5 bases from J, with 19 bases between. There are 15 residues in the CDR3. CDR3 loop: CASSKYRGCWETQYF. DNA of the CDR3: TGTGCCAGCAGCAAATACCGGGGGTGCTGGGAGACCCAGTACTTC.

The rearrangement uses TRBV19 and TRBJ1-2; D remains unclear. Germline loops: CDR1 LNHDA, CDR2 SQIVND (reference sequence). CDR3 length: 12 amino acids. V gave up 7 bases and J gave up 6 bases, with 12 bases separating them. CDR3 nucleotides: TGTGCCAGTAAAACTAGGGTAGATGGCTACACCTTC. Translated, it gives CASKTRVDGYTF.

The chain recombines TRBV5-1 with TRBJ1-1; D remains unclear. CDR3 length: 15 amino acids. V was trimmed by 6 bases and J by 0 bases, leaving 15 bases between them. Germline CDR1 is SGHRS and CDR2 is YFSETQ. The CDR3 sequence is CASTPRGQLNTEAFF. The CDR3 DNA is TGCGCCAGCACTCCCAGAGGGCAGCTGAACACTGAAGCTTTCTTT.

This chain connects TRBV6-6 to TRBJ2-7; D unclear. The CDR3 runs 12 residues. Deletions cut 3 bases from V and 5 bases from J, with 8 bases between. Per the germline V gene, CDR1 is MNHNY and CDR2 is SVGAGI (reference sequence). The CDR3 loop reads CASSYAENEQYF. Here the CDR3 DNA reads TGTGCCAGCAGTTATGCCGAGAACGAGCAGTACTTC.

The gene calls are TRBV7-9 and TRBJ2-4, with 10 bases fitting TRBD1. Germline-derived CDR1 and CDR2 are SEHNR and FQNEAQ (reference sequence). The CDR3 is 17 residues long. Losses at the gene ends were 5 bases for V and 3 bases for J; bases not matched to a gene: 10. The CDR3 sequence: CASSGDRGQNIKNIQYF. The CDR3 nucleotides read TGTGCCAGCAGCGGGGACAGGGGACAGAATATCAAAAACATTCAGTACTTC. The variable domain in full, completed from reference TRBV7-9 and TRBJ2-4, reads DTGVSQNPRHKITKRGQNVTFRCDPISEHNRLYWYRQTLGQGPEFLTYFQNEAQLEKSRLLSDRFSAERPKGSFSTLEIQRTEQGDSAMYLCASSGDRGQNIKNIQYFGAGTRLSVL.

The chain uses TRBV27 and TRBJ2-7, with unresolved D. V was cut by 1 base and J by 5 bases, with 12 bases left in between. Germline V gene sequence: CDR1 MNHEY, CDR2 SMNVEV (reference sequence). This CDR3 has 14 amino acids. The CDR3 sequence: CASSLFPGSHEQYF. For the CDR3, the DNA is TGTGCCAGCAGTTTATTCCCGGGTTCCCACGAGCAGTACTTC.

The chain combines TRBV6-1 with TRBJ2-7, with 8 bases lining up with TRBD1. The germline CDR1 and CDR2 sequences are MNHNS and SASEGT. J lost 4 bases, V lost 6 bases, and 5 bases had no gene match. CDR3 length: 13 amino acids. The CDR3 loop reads CASRPQGAYEQYF. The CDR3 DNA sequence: TGTGCCAGCAGACCCCAGGGGGCATACGAGCAGTACTTC.

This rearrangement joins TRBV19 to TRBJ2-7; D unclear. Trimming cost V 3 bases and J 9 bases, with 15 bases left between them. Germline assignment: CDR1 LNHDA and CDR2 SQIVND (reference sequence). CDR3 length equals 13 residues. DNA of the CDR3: TGTGCCAGTAGTATGTCCACGGAGACCGGGCAGTACTTC. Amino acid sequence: CASSMSTETGQYF.

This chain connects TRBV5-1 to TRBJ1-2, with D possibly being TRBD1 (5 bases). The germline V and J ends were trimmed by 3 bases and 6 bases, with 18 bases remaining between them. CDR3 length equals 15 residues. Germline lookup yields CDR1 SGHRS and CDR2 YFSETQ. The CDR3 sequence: CASSYGGVPTNGYTF. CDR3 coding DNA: TGCGCCAGCAGCTATGGGGGGGTCCCCACGAATGGCTACACCTTC.

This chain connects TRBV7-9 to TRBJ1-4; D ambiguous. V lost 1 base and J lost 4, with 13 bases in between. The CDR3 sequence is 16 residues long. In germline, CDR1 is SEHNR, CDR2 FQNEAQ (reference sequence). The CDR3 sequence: CASSLVERTLNEKLFF. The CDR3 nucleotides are TGTGCCAGCAGCTTAGTCGAACGGACTCTTAATGAAAAACTGTTTTTT.

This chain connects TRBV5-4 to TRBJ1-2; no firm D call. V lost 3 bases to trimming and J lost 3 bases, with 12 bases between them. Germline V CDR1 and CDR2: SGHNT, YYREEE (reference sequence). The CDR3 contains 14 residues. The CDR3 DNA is TGTGCCAGCAGCTACCTAGGAGTGGACTATGGCTACACCTTC. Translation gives CASSYLGVDYGYTF.

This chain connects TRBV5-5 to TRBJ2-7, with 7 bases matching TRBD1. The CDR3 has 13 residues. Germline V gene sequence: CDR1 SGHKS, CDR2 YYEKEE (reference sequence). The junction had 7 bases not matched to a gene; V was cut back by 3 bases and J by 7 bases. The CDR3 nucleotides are TGTGCCAGCAGCTCGGACAGGTCTGGAGAGCAGTACTTC. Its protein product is CASSSDRSGEQYF. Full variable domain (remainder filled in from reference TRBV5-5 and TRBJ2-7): DAGVTQSPTHLIKTRGQQVTLRCSPISGHKSVSWYQQVLGQGPQFIFQYYEKEERGRGNFPDRFSARQFPNYSSELNVNALLLGDSALYLCASSSDRSGEQYFGPGTRLTVT.

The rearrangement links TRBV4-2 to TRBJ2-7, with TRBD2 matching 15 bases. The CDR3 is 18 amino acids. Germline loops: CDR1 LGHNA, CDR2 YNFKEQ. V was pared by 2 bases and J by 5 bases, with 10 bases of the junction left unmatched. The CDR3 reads CASSQRGLAGGLVHEQYF. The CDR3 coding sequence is TGTGCCAGCAGCCAACGGGGACTAGCGGGAGGATTAGTCCACGAGCAGTACTTC.

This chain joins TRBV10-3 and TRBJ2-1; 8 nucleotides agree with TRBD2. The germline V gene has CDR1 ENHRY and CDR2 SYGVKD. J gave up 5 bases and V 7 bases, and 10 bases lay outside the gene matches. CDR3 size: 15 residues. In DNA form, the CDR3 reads TGTGCCATCAAGGCGGGAGGACCTAGGGACAATGAGCAGTTCTTC. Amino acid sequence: CAIKAGGPRDNEQFF.

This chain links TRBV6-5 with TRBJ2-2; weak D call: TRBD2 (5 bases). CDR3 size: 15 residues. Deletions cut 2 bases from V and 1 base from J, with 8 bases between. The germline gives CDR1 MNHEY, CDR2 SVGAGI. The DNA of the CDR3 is TGTGCCAGCAGTTACGCCGGGGAGAACACCGGGGAGCTGTTTTTT. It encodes CASSYAGENTGELFF.